The text below deals with one T cell receptor beta chain. The data belong to a study of cytomegalovirus exposure and HLA in healthy donors. The CDR3 length is 13 residues. Germline V CDR1 and CDR2: MNHNY, SVGAGI (reference sequence). V lost 5 bases and J lost 6, with 12 bases in between. This PCR relied on a set of 60 Vbeta primers and 13 Jbeta primers. TCRdb keeps only in-frame clones here, not all; method: immunoSEQ multiplex PCR. This table holds 140,000 to 150,000 clones, roughly 80% found once. The sequence came from a woman in her forties in good health and CMV-seropositive. Sample: PBMCs. V is TRBV6-6 and J is TRBJ2-3; D is possibly TRBD2 (6 bases). The CDR3 nucleotides read TGTGCCAGCAGTCGAGGGACTGCTGATACGCAGTATTTT. It specifies CASSRGTADTQYF.